A single T cell receptor beta chain is shown here with its context. Profiled with immunoSEQ multiplex PCR; TCRdb holds only in-frame clones, not every one. The data hold about 14,000 clones, with about 87% observed a single time. Patients all relapsed after autologous stem cell transplantation, and there was variation in brentuximab vedotin exposure. This specimen comes from a study of PD-1 blockade in classical Hodgkin lymphoma. This CDR3 contains 17 residues. The V and J ends lost 1 base and 2 bases, in that order; junction bases with no gene match: 9. Germline V gives CDR1 SGHAT, CDR2 FQNNGV. Here the sequenced sample was peripheral blood mononuclear cells (PBMCs), taken at baseline. This TCR came from a human donor with classical Hodgkin lymphoma. The chain joins TRBV11-2 to TRBJ2-7, with 9 bases that match TRBD1. The CDR3 sequence is CASSLAPGTGIPYEQYF. The CDR3 DNA reads as TGTGCCAGCAGCTTAGCCCCCGGGACAGGGATTCCCTACGAGCAGTACTTC.